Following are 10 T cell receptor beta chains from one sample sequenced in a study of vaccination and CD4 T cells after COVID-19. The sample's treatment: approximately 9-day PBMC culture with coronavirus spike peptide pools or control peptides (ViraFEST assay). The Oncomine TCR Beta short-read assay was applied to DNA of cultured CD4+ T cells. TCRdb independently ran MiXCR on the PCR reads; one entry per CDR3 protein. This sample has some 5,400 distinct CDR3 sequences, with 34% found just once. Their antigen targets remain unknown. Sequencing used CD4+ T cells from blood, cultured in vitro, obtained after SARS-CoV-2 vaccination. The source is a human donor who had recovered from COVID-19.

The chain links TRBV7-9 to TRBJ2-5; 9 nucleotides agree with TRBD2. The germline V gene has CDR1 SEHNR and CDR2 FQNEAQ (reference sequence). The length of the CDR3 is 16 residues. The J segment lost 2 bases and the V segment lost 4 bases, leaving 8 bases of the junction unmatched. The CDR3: CASSYLGSGGQETQYF. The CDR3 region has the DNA TGTGCCAGCAGCTATCTAGGTAGCGGGGGACAAGAGACCCAGTACTTC.

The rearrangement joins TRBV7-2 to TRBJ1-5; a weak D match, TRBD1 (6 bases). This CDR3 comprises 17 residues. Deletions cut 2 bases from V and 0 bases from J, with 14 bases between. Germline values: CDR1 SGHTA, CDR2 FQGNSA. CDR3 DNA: TGTGCCAGCAGCTTATCCAAGGGGGTGAATAGCAATCAGCCCCAGCATTTT. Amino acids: CASSLSKGVNSNQPQHF.

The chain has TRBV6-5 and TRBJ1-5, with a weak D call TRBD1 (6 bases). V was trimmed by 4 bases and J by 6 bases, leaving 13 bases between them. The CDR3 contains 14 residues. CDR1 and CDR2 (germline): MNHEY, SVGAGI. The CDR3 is CASSLGGAGQPQHF. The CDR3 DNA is TGTGCCAGCAGTTTGGGGGGGGCAGGTCAGCCCCAGCATTTT.

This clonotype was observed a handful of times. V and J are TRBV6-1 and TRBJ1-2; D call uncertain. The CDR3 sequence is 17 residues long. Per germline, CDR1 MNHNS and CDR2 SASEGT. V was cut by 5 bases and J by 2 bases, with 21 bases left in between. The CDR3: CASSPPGGARNNYGYTF. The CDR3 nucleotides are TGTGCCAGCAGTCCTCCGGGAGGAGCTAGAAACAACTATGGCTACACCTTC.

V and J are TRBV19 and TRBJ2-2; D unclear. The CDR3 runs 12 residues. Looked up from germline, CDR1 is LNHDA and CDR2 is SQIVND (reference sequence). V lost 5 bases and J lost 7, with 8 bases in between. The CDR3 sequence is CASSPPRGELFF. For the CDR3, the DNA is TGTGCCAGTAGTCCCCCGCGCGGGGAGCTGTTTTTT. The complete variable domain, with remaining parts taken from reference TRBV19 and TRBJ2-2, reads DGGITQSPKYLFRKEGQNVTLSCEQNLNHDAMYWYRQDPGQGLRLIYYSQIVNDFQKGDIAEGYSVSREKKESFPLTVTSAQKNPTAFYLCASSPPRGELFFGEGSRLTVL.

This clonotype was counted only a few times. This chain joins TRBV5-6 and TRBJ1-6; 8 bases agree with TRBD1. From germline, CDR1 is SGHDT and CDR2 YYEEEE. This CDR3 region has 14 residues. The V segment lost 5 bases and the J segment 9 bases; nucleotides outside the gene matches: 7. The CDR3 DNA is TGTGCCAGCAGTTCCGGGACAGGTAGTTCACCCCTCCACTTT. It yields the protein CASSSGTGSSPLHF.

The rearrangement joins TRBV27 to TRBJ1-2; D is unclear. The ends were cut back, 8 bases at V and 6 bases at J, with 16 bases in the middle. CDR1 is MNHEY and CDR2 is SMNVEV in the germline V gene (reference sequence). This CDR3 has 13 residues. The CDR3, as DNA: TGTGCCAGCGGTGGGATTCGGGAACATGGCTACACCTTC. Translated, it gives CASGGIREHGYTF.

CDR3 sequence (DNA): TGTGCCAGCAGCAATAGCGGGGGGCACACCGGGGAGCTGTTTTTT. Its translation: CASSNSGGHTGELFF. The rearrangement joins TRBV7-9 to TRBJ2-2; 10 positions agree with TRBD2. Germline V gene data show CDR1 as SEHNR and CDR2 as FQNEAQ (reference sequence). The CDR3 has 15 residues. V dropped 5 bases and J dropped 3; count of bases not matched to a gene: 3. Full variable domain (missing parts from reference TRBV7-9 and TRBJ2-2): DTGVSQNPRHKITKRGQNVTFRCDPISEHNRLYWYRQTLGQGPEFLTYFQNEAQLEKSRLLSDRFSAERPKGSFSTLEIQRTEQGDSAMYLCASSNSGGHTGELFFGEGSRLTVL.

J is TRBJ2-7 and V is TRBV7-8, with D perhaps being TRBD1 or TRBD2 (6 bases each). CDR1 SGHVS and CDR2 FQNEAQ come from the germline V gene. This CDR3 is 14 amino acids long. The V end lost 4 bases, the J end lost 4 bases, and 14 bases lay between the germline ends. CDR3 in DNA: TGTGCCAGCAGCTCCGAGGGGGGCCATTACGAGCAGTACTTC. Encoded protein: CASSSEGGHYEQYF. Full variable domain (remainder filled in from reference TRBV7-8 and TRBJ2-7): GAGVSQSPRYKVAKRGQDVALRCDPISGHVSLFWYQQALGQGPEFLTYFQNEAQLDKSGLPSDRFFAERPEGSVSTLKIQRTQQEDSAVYLCASSSEGGHYEQYFGPGTRLTVT.

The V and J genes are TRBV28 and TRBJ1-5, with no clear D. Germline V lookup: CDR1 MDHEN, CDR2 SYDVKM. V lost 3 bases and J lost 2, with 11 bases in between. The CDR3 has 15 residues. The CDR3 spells CASSFRGRGNQPQHF. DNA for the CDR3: TGTGCCAGCAGTTTCCGGGGTCGGGGCAATCAGCCCCAGCATTTT. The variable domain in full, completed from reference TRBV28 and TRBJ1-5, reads DVKVTQSSRYLVKRTGEKVFLECVQDMDHENMFWYRQDPGLGLRLIYFSYDVKMKEKGDIPEGYSVSREKKERFSLILESASTNQTSMYLCASSFRGRGNQPQHFGDGTRLSIL.